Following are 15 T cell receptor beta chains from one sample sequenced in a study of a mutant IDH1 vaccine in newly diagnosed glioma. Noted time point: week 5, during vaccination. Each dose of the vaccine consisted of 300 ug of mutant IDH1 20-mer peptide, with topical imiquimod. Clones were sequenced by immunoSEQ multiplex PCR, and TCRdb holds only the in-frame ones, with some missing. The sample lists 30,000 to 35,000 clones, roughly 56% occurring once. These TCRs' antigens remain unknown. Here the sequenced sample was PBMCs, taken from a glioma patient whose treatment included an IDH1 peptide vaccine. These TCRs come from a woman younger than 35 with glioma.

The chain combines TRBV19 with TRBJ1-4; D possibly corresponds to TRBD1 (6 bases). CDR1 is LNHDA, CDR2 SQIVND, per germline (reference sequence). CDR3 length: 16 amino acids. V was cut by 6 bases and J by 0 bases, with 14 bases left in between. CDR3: CASSPTHRATNEKLFF. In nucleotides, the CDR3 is TGTGCCAGTAGCCCGACTCACAGGGCAACTAATGAAAAACTGTTTTTT.

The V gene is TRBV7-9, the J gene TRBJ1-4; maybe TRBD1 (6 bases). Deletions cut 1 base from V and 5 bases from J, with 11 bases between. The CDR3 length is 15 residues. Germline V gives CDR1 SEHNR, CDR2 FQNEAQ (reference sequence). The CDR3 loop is CASSLVSGTNEKLFF. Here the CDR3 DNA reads TGTGCCAGCAGCTTAGTTTCAGGGACAAATGAAAAACTGTTTTTT.

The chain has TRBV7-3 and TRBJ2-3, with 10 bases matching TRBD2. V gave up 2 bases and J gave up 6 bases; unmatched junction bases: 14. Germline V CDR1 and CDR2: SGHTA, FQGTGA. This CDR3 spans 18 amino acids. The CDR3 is CASSLGRLEREGPDTQYF. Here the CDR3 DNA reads TGTGCCAGCAGCTTAGGGCGGCTCGAGCGGGAGGGCCCGGATACGCAGTATTTT.

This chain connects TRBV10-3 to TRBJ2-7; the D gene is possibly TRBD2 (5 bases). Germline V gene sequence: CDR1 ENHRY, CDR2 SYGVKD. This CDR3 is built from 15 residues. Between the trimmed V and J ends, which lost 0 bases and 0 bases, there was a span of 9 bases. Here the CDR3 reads CAISESLSDSYEQYF. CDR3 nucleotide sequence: TGTGCCATCAGTGAGTCGCTTAGCGACTCCTACGAGCAGTACTTC.

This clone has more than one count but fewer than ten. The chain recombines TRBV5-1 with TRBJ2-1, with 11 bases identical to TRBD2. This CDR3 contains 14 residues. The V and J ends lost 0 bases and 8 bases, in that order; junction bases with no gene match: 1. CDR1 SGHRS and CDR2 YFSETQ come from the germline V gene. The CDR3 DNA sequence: TGCGCCAGCAGCTTGGGACTAGCGGGATATGAGCAGTTCTTC. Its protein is CASSLGLAGYEQFF.

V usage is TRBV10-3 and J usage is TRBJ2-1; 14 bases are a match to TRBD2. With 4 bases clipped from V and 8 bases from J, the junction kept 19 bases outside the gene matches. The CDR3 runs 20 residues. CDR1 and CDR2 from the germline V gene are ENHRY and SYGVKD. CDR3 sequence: CAISGATGTSGSRSVDEQFF. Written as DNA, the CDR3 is TGTGCCATCAGTGGAGCAACGGGGACTAGCGGGAGTAGGTCTGTCGATGAGCAGTTCTTC.

CDR3 DNA: TGTGCCAGCAGCCTCGGGAAGGGGAACGGGGCCAACGTCCTGACTTTC. Translation gives CASSLGKGNGANVLTF. V and J are TRBV14 and TRBJ2-6, with D perhaps assigned TRBD1 or TRBD2 (5 bases each). The V and J ends lost 4 bases and 4 bases respectively, with 14 bases between them. CDR3 size: 16 residues. The germline V gene has CDR1 SGHDN and CDR2 FVKESK.

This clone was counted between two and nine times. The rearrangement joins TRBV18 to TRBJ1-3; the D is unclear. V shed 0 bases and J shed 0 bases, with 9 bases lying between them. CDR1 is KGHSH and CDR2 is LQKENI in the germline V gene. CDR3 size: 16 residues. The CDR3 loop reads CASSPPAGSSGNTIYF. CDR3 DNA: TGTGCCAGCTCACCACCGGCGGGGAGCTCTGGAAACACCATATATTTT.

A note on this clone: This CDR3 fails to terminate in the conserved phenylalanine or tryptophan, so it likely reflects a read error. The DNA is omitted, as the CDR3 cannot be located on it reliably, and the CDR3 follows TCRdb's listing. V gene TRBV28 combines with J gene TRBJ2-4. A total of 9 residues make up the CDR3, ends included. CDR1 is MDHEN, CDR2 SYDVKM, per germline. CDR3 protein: CARWAGPGR.

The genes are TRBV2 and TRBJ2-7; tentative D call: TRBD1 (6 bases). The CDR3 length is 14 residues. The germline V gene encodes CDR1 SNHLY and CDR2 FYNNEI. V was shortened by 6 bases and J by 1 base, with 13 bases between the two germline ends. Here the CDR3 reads CASSRGQFSYEQYF. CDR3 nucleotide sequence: TGTGCCAGCAGCCGAGGACAGTTTTCCTACGAGCAGTACTTC.

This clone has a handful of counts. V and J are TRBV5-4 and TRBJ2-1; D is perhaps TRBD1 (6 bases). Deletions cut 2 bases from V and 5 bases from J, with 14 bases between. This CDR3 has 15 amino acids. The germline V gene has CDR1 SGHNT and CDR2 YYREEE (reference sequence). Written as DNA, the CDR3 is TGTGCCAGCAGCTTCCAGGCAGGGGCCAACAATGAGCAGTTCTTC. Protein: CASSFQAGANNEQFF. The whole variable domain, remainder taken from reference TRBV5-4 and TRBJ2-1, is ETGVTQSPTHLIKTRGQQVTLRCSSQSGHNTVSWYQQALGQGPQFIFQYYREEENGRGNFPPRFSGLQFPNYSSELNVNALELDDSALYLCASSFQAGANNEQFFGPGTRLTVL.

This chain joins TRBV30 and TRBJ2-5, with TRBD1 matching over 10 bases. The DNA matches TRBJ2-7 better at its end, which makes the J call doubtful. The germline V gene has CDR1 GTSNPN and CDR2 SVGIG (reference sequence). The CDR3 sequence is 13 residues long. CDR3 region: CAWRDRGKGEQYF. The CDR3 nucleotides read TGTGCCTGGAGGGACAGGGGGAAGGGCGAGCAGTACTTC.

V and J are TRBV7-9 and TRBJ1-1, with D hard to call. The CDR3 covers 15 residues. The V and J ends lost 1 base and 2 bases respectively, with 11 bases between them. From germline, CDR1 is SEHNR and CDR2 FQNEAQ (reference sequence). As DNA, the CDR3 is TGTGCCAGCAGCTTAGGGACGCATACCAACACTGAAGCTTTCTTT. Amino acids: CASSLGTHTNTEAFF.

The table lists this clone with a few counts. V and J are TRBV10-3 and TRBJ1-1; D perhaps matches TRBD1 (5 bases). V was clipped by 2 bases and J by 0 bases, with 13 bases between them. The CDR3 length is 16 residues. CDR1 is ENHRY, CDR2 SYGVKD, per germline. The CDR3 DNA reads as TGTGCCATCAGTGAGGACTACAGGTCCATGAACACTGAAGCTTTCTTT. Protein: CAISEDYRSMNTEAFF.

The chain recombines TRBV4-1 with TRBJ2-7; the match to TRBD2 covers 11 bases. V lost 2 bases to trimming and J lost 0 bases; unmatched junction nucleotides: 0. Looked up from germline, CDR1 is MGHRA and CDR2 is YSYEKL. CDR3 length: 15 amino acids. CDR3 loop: CASSQTSGSSYEQYF. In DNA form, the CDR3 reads TGCGCCAGCAGCCAAACTAGCGGGAGCTCCTACGAGCAGTACTTC.